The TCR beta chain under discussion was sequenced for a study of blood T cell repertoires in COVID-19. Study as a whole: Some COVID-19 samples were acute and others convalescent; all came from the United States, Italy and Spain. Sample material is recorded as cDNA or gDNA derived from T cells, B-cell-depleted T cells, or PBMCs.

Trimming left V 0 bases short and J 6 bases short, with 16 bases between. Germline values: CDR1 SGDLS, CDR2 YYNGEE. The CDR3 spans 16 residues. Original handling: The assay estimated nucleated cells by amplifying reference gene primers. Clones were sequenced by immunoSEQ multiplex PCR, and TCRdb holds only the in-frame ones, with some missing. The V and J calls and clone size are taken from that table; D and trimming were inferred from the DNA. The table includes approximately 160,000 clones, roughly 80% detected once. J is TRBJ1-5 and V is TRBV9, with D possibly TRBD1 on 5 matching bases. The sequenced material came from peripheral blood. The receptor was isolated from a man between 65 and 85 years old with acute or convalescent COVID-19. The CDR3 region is CASSVGGRVGFQPQHF. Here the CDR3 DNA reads TGTGCCAGCAGCGTAGGGGGCAGGGTCGGCTTTCAGCCCCAGCATTTT.